The clone carrying this T cell receptor (beta chain) was observed at least ten times. Its target is unknown. A modified ARM-PCR protocol with three rounds of nested PCR amplified TCRbeta. TCRdb re-analysed the multiplex PCR reads in MiXCR, keeping a single row per CDR3 protein. There are fewer than 100,000 distinct CDR3 sequences in the sample; more than 75% occur only once, and roughly a fifth lies in the top ten. Germline V CDR1 and CDR2: MNHEY, SVGAGI. CDR3 size: 11 residues. V gave up 4 bases and J gave up 5 bases, with 5 bases separating them. The data originate from a study of tumor and adjacent non-tumor tissue in lung cancer. RNA was extracted from bulk tissue without any cell sorting. Distant lung tissue was collected more than 3 cm away from the tumor edge. Chemotherapy-naive patients with new lung cancer underwent thoracic surgery in China, August–November 2014. General study findings and limits: Tumor TCR diversity, when higher, was linked to shorter survival.

The TCR sequence derives from a woman in her forties or fifties with non-small cell lung cancer. Material for sequencing was distant non-tumor lung tissue. The rearrangement joins TRBV6-5 to TRBJ1-2; D is possibly TRBD1 (5 bases). The CDR3 loop reads CASSSGYGYTF. DNA of the CDR3: TGTGCCAGCAGTTCAGGGTATGGCTACACCTTC.